This TCR beta chain was documented in a study of CD8 T cells in ankylosing spondylitis. Study observations and caveats: Clones tied to disease were said to be significantly enriched in matched ankylosing spondylitis synovial fluid. Apparently characteristic of ankylosing spondylitis blood was a TCR beta motif (eight highly homologous variants). CD8+ by phenotype, disease-linked clones were relatively rare in peripheral blood.

Library preparation for TCR beta used quantitative 5'-RACE with molecular barcodes. TCRdb ran MiXCR on the 5' RACE reads and lists one entry per CDR3 protein. This sample has some 200,000 distinct CDR3 sequences; around a sixth occur once, and the top ten carry 4.3%. Many counts were recorded for this clonotype. Antigen unknown. The V gene lost 6 bases and the J gene lost 9 bases, with 18 bases spanning the gap. The CDR3 consists of 13 residues. CDR1 MNHNY and CDR2 SVGAGI come from the germline V gene (reference sequence). This sequence originates from a male donor between 5 and 35 years old with ankylosing spondylitis or in good health (not recorded which). Sequencing was carried out using blood, either unsorted or a sorted T cell fraction (not recorded which). This sequence joins TRBV6-6 and TRBJ2-7; D might be TRBD1 (6 bases). Here the CDR3 DNA reads TGTGCCAGCAGCCCTAGGGACCAGGGGTGGCAGTACTTC. Its translation is CASSPRDQGWQYF.